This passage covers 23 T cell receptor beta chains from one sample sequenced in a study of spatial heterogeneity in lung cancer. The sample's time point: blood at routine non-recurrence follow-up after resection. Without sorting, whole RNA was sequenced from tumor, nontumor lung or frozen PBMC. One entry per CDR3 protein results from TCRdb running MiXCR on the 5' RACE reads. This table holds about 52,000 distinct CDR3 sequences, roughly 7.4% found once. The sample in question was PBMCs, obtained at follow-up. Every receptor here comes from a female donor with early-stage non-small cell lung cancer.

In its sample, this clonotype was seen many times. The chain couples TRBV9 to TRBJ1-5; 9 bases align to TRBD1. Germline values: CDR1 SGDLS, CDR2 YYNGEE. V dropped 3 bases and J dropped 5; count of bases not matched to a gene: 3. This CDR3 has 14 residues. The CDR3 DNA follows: TGTGCCAGCAGCGCCGGGACAGGGTATCAGCCCCAGCATTTT. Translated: CASSAGTGYQPQHF.

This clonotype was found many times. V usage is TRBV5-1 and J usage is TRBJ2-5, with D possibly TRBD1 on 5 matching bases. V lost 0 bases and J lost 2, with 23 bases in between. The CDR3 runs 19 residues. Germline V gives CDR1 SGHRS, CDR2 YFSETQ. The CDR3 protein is CASSLGLGSLWGDQETQYF. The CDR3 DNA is TGCGCCAGCAGCTTGGGTCTGGGCTCCCTTTGGGGCGATCAAGAGACCCAGTACTTC.

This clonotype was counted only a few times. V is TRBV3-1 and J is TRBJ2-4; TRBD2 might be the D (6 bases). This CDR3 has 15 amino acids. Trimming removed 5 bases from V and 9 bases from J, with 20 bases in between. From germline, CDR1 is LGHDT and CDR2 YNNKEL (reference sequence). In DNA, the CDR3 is TGTGCCAGCAGCTTTCCCCGCGCATCGGGAGTCATTCAGTACTTC. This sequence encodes CASSFPRASGVIQYF. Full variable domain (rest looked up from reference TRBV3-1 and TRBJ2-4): DTAVSQTPKYLVTQMGNDKSIKCEQNLGHDTMYWYKQDSKKFLKIMFSYNNKELIINETVPNRFSPKSPDKAHLNLHINSLELGDSAVYFCASSFPRASGVIQYFGAGTRLSVL.

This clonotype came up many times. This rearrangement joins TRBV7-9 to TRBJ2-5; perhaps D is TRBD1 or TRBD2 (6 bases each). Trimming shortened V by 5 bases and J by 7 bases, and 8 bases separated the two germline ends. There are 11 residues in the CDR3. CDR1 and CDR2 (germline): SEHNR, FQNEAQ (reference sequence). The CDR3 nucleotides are TGTGCCAGCAGCGAGGGGGGGACCCAGTACTTC. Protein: CASSEGGTQYF.

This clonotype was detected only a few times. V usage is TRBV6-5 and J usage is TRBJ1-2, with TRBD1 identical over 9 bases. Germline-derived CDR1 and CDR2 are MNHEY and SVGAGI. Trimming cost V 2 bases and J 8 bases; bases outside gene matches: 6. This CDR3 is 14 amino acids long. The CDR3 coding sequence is TGTGCCAGCAGTTACACCGGGACAGGGCAAGGCTACACCTTC. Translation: CASSYTGTGQGYTF.

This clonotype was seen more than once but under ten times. CDR3 in amino acids: CASRVGQGVSDTQYF. CDR3 DNA sequence: TGTGCCAGCAGGGTTGGACAGGGGGTCTCAGATACGCAGTATTTT. The chain links TRBV27 to TRBJ2-3; 10 bases agree with TRBD1. Germline V lookup: CDR1 MNHEY, CDR2 SMNVEV (reference sequence). The CDR3 extends over 15 amino acids. V gave up 6 bases and J gave up 4 bases; unmatched junction bases: 7.

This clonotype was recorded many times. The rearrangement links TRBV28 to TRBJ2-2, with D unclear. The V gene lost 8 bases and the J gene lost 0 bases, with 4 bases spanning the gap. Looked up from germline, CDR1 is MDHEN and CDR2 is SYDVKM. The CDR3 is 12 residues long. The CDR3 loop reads CASYTNTGELFF. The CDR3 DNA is TGTGCCAGCTACACGAACACCGGGGAGCTGTTTTTT. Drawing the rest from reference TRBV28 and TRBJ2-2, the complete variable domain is DVKVTQSSRYLVKRTGEKVFLECVQDMDHENMFWYRQDPGLGLRLIYFSYDVKMKEKGDIPEGYSVSREKKERFSLILESASTNQTSMYLCASYTNTGELFFGEGSRLTVL.

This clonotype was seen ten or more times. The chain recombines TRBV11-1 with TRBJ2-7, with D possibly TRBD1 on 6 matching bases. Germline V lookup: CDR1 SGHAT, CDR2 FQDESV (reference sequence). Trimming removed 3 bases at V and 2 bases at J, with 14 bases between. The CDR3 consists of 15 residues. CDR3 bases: TGTGCCAGCAGCTTCCTGACACAGGGTACCTACGAGCAGTACTTC. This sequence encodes CASSFLTQGTYEQYF.

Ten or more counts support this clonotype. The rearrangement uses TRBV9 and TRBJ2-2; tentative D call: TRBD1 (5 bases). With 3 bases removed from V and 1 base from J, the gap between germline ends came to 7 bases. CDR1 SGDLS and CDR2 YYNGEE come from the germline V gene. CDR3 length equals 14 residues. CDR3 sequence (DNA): TGTGCCAGCAGCGCACAGGTGAACACCGGGGAGCTGTTTTTT. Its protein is CASSAQVNTGELFF.

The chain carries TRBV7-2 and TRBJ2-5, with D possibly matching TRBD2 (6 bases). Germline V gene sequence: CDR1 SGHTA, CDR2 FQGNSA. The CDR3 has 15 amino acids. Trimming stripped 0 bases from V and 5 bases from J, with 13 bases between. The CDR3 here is CASSLAGGNGETQYF. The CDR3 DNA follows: TGTGCCAGCAGCTTAGCCGGCGGGAACGGGGAGACCCAGTACTTC.

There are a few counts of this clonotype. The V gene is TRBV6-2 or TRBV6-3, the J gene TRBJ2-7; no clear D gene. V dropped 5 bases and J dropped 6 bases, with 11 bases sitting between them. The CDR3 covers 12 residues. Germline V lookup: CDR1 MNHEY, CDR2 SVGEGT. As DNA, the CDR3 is TGTGCCAGCAGTACCCACCTTCTCGAGCAGTACTTC. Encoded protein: CASSTHLLEQYF.

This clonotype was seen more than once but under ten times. The CDR3: CASSYQRGPKYNEQFF. The CDR3 bases are TGTGCCAGCAGTTACCAACGGGGGCCTAAGTACAATGAGCAGTTCTTC. This rearrangement joins TRBV6-6 to TRBJ2-1; tentatively, D is TRBD1 or TRBD2 (6 bases each). Trimming shortened V by 2 bases and J by 4 bases, and 15 bases separated the two germline ends. The germline V gene encodes CDR1 MNHNY and CDR2 SVGAGI (reference sequence). This CDR3 spans 16 amino acids.

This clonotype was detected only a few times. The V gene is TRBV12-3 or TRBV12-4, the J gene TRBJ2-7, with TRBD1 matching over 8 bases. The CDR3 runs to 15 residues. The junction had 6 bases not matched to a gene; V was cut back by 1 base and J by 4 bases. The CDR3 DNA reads TGTGCCAGCAGTTTAGTCCAGGGGGCCCGGTACGAGCAGTACTTC. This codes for CASSLVQGARYEQYF.

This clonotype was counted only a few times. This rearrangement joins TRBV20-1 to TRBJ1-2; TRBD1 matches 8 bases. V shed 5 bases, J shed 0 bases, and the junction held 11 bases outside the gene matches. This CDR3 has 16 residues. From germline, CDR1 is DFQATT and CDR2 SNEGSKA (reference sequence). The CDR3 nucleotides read TGCAGTGCTTTCCAGGGGGCTGGCTATACTAACTATGGCTACACCTTC. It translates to CSAFQGAGYTNYGYTF.

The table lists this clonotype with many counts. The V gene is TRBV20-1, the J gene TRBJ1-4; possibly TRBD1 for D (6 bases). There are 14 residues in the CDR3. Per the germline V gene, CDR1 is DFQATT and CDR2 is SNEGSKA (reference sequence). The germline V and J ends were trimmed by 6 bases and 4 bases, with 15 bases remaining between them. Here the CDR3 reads CSAEGGIGNEKLFF. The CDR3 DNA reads TGCAGTGCCGAGGGGGGAATCGGTAATGAAAAACTGTTTTTT.

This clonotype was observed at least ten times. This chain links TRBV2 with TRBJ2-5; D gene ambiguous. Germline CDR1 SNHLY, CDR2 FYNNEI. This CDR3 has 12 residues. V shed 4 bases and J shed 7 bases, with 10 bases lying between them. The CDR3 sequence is CASSALGRTQYF. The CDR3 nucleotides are TGTGCCAGCAGTGCCCTTGGACGGACCCAGTACTTC. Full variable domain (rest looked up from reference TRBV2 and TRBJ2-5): EPEVTQTPSHQVTQMGQEVILRCVPISNHLYFYWYRQILGQKVEFLVSFYNNEISEKSEIFDDQFSVERPDGSNFTLKIRSTKLEDSAMYFCASSALGRTQYFGPGTRLLVL.

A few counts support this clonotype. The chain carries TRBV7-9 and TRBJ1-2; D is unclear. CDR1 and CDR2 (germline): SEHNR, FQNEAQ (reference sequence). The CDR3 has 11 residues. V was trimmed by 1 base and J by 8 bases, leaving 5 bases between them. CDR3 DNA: TGTGCCAGCAGCTTAGTGGTCGGCTACACCTTC. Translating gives CASSLVVGYTF.

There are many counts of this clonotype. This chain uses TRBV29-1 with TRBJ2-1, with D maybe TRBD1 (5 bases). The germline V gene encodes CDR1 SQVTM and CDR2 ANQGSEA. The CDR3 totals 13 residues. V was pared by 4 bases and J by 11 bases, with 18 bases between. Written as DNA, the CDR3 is TGCAGCGTTGGAAGGGGCTCACCGGTAAAGCAGTTCTTC. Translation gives CSVGRGSPVKQFF.

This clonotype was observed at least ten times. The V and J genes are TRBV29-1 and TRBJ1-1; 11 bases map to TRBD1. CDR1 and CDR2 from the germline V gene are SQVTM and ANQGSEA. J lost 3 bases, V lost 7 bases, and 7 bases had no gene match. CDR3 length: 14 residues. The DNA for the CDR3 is TGCAGCGGACGGGACAGGGGGTCTCACACTGAAGCTTTCTTT. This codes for CSGRDRGSHTEAFF.

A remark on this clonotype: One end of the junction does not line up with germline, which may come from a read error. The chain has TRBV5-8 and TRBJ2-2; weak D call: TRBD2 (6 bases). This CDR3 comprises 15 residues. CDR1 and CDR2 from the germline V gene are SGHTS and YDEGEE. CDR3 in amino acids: CVSSVGLFNTGELFF. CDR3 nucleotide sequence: TGTGTCAGCAGCGTAGGACTATTCAACACCGGGGAGCTGTTTTTT.

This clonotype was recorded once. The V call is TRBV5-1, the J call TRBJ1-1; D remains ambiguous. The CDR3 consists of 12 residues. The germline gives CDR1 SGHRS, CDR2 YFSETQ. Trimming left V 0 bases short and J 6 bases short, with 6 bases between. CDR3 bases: TGCGCCAGCAGCTTGGAGTCCGCTGAAGCTTTCTTT. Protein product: CASSLESAEAFF.

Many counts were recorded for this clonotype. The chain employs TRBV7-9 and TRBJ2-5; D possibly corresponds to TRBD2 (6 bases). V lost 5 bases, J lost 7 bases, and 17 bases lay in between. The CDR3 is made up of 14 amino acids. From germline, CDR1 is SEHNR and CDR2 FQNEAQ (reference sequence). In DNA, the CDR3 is TGTGCCAGCAGCCCCGTGGGAGGAGCGGCGACCCAGTACTTC. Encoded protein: CASSPVGGAATQYF.

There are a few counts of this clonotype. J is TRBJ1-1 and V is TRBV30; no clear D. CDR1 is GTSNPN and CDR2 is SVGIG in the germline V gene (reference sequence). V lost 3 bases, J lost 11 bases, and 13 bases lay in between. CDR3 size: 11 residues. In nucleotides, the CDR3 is TGTGCCTGGAGCCCGACGGGAAGGGCTTTCTTT. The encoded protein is CAWSPTGRAFF.